The 19 T cell receptor beta chains reported below all come from one sample, sequenced in a study of blood T cell repertoires in COVID-19. Produced via immunoSEQ multiplex PCR; TCRdb's table is partial and in-frame only. This repertoire shows approximately 300,000 clones, 70% to 90% found once; its top ten account for approximately 5.3%. Material: PBMCs or T cells enriched from blood (not recorded which). These receptors all stem from a woman in her 30s who had recovered from COVID-19.

The genes are TRBV30 and TRBJ2-7; tentatively, D is TRBD1 (5 bases). Trimming cost V 3 bases and J 2 bases, with 11 bases left between them. Germline V gene sequence: CDR1 GTSNPN, CDR2 SVGIG (reference sequence). The CDR3 is 13 amino acids. CDR3 nucleotides: TGTGCCTGGAGGAGACAGTCTCCCTACGAGCAGTACTTC. It yields the protein CAWRRQSPYEQYF. The entire variable domain, with the rest obtained from reference TRBV30 and TRBJ2-7, is as follows: SQTIHQWPATLVQPVGSPLSLECTVEGTSNPNLYWYRQAAGRGLQLLFYSVGIGQISSEVPQNLSASRPQDRQFILSSKKLLLSDSGFYLCAWRRQSPYEQYFGPGTRLTVT.

J is TRBJ1-1 and V is TRBV12-3 or TRBV12-4; D remains unclear. V was shortened by 3 bases and J by 6 bases, with 5 bases between the two germline ends. This CDR3 is 11 amino acids long. The CDR3 is CASSFTAEAFF. For the CDR3, the DNA is TGTGCCAGCAGTTTTACAGCTGAAGCTTTCTTT.

The chain carries TRBV7-8 and TRBJ2-1; D is possibly TRBD2 (6 bases). This CDR3 contains 16 residues. In germline, CDR1 is SGHVS, CDR2 FQNEAQ. The V end was cut by 5 bases, the J end by 5 bases, with 19 bases between. The CDR3 protein is CASSIPVGGVNNEQFF. The CDR3 nucleotides read TGTGCCAGCAGCATTCCGGTCGGCGGGGTGAACAATGAGCAGTTCTTC.

The chain links TRBV4-1 to TRBJ1-1; TRBD1 matches 8 bases. Germline values: CDR1 MGHRA, CDR2 YSYEKL. This CDR3 has 14 residues. V lost 5 bases, J lost 5 bases, and 7 bases stayed unmatched. CDR3 amino acids: CASSYNRGSTEAFF. For the CDR3, the DNA is TGCGCCAGCAGCTACAACAGGGGGTCAACTGAAGCTTTCTTT.

In regard to this clone: This may be a read error: a much more frequent sequence differs by one nucleotide. The CDR3 is CASSLGLAGMETQYF. The CDR3 region has the DNA TGTGCCAGCAGCTTAGGACTAGCGGGGATGGAGACCCAGTACTTC. The chain combines TRBV7-7 with TRBJ2-5, with 11 positions matching TRBD2. Looked up from germline, CDR1 is SSHAT and CDR2 is FNYEAQ (reference sequence). J was trimmed by 5 bases and V by 1 base; bases with no gene match: 3. This CDR3 spans 15 amino acids.

This clone was observed a single time. The V call is TRBV21-1, the J call TRBJ1-6. TRBV21-1 is a pseudogene locus. There are 14 residues in the CDR3. CDR3 sequence (DNA): TGTGCCAGCAGGGGACCTACGGCGGGGTCACCCCTCCACTTT. It codes for CASRGPTAGSPLHF.

V is TRBV7-2 and J is TRBJ2-2; D ambiguous. Germline CDR1 is SGHTA and CDR2 is FQGNSA. The CDR3 runs 13 residues. V was clipped by 5 bases and J by 3 bases, with 7 bases between them. The CDR3 protein is CASSPYYTGELFF. CDR3 nucleotides: TGTGCCAGCAGCCCCTATTACACCGGGGAGCTGTTTTTT.

The rearrangement joins TRBV2 to TRBJ2-1, with no clear D. Trimming removed 1 base from V and 4 bases from J, with 8 bases in between. Per germline, CDR1 SNHLY and CDR2 FYNNEI. The CDR3 loop spans 14 amino acids. CDR3 in amino acids: CASSEERAYNEQFF. CDR3 nucleotide sequence: TGTGCCAGCAGTGAAGAGAGAGCTTACAATGAGCAGTTCTTC.

The rearrangement uses TRBV6-5 and TRBJ2-2, with 10 bases lining up with TRBD2. CDR3 size: 15 residues. Per the germline V gene, CDR1 is MNHEY and CDR2 is SVGAGI. With 4 bases clipped from V and 3 bases from J, the junction kept 2 bases outside the gene matches. CDR3 DNA: TGTGCCAGCAGTTCAGGACTAGCGGACACCGGGGAGCTGTTTTTT. Translation gives CASSSGLADTGELFF.

The gene calls are TRBV6-1 and TRBJ1-2, with a tentative D call TRBD1 (5 bases). Trimming pared 3 bases from V and 0 bases from J, leaving 17 bases between. CDR1 MNHNS and CDR2 SASEGT come from the germline V gene. The CDR3 extends over 17 amino acids. The CDR3 DNA reads TGTGCCAGCAGTGAGACGGACGACAGAGCCGCTAACTATGGCTACACCTTC. Its translation is CASSETDDRAANYGYTF.

The V call is TRBV24-1, the J call TRBJ1-4, with a weak D call TRBD1 (6 bases). Germline CDR1 reads KGHDR; CDR2 reads SFDVKD. This CDR3 region has 14 residues. Trimming took 0 bases from V and 14 from J, leaving 15 bases between them. The CDR3 spells CATSDLHRVRGLFF. DNA of the CDR3: TGTGCCACCAGTGATTTGCACAGGGTTAGGGGCCTGTTTTTT.

CDR3 coding DNA: TGTGCCGGACAGGGGGCGCGTGGCTACACCTTC. Translation gives CAGQGARGYTF. This chain uses TRBV6-4 with TRBJ1-2, with 11 positions matching TRBD1. Trimming cost V 11 bases and J 7 bases; bases outside gene matches: 3. This CDR3 is built from 11 residues. CDR1 and CDR2 from the germline V gene are MRHNA and SNTAGT.

The chain joins TRBV20-1 to TRBJ2-7; perhaps TRBD1 as D (5 bases). The CDR3 totals 11 residues. With 6 bases removed from V and 3 bases from J, the gap between germline ends came to 9 bases. Germline CDR1 is DFQATT and CDR2 is SNEGSKA (reference sequence). The DNA of the CDR3 is TGCAGTGCGGTCGACAGCTACGAGCAGTACTTC. The encoded protein is CSAVDSYEQYF.

The rearrangement joins TRBV6-2 or TRBV6-3 to TRBJ2-7, with D possibly matching TRBD1 (8 bases). The germline V and J ends were trimmed by 6 bases and 9 bases, with 24 bases remaining between them. The germline V gene has CDR1 MNHEY and CDR2 SVGEGT. The CDR3 has 15 amino acids. CDR3 coding DNA: TGTGCCAGCAGCCCCCGGACAGGGAGGGGAGTCGGGCAGTACTTC. It codes for CASSPRTGRGVGQYF.

This chain uses TRBV4-1 with TRBJ1-1; TRBD1 is a possible D gene (5 bases). Trimming removed 0 bases from V and 1 base from J, with 15 bases in between. The CDR3 spans 17 residues. Germline V CDR1 and CDR2: MGHRA, YSYEKL. CDR3 sequence (DNA): TGCGCCAGCAGCCAAGATTTCCTCCCGACAGCGAACACTGAAGCTTTCTTT. It yields the protein CASSQDFLPTANTEAFF.

CDR3 sequence reads: CASSYSTGTNYGYTF. The CDR3 DNA sequence: TGTGCCAGCAGTTACTCTACAGGGACAAACTATGGCTACACCTTC. This sequence joins TRBV6-5 and TRBJ1-2; TRBD1 might be the D (6 bases). Germline V gives CDR1 MNHEY, CDR2 SVGAGI. V gave up 0 bases and J gave up 2 bases, with 10 bases separating them. The CDR3 extends over 15 amino acids.

The gene calls are TRBV5-1 and TRBJ2-2; 8 bases are a match to TRBD1. Germline assignment: CDR1 SGHRS and CDR2 YFSETQ. The CDR3 extends over 15 amino acids. After removal of 2 bases from V and 5 bases from J, the junction contained 5 bases not matched to a gene. In DNA form, the CDR3 reads TGCGCCAGCAGCTTTGATGGACAGGGAACCGGGGAGCTGTTTTTT. Its protein product is CASSFDGQGTGELFF.

V is TRBV5-1 and J is TRBJ2-2; 8 bases are a match to TRBD2. The CDR3 has 19 amino acids. Germline V gives CDR1 SGHRS, CDR2 YFSETQ. After removal of 5 bases from V and 6 bases from J, the junction contained 21 bases not matched to a gene. The DNA for the CDR3 is TGCGCCAGCAGTCTCGTGGCAGTTCTGGGGGCGGGAGGCGCCGGGGAGCTGTTTTTT. It codes for CASSLVAVLGAGGAGELFF.

The chain has TRBV28 and TRBJ2-2, with 9 bases aligning to TRBD1. The CDR3 spans 16 residues. V lost 5 bases and J lost 5; bases outside the gene matches: 9. Germline V gene lookup returns CDR1 MDHEN and CDR2 SYDVKM. The chain's CDR3 is CASSAPGQGYTGELFF. CDR3 nucleotides: TGTGCCAGCAGTGCTCCGGGACAGGGTTATACCGGGGAGCTGTTTTTT.